This TCR beta chain was captured by sequencing in a study of cytomegalovirus exposure and HLA in healthy donors. Germline lookup yields CDR1 SEHNR and CDR2 FQNEAQ (reference sequence). Trimming cost V 1 base and J 5 bases, with 14 bases left between them. CDR3 length: 15 residues. Using immunoSEQ multiplex PCR, the repertoire was profiled, and TCRdb retains in-frame clones only, with some absent. Of 250,000 to 400,000 clones in the sample, 70% to 90% were seen once. This clone appeared once. This TCR derives from a man aged 25 to 40 in good health and CMV-seronegative. The specimen was PBMCs. The rearrangement uses TRBV7-9 and TRBJ1-1; tentatively, D is TRBD1 (5 bases). DNA of the CDR3: TGTGCCAGCAGCTTAGTTATGGGGGGTCGGACTGAAGCTTTCTTT. Its translation: CASSLVMGGRTEAFF. Full variable domain (outside the CDR3, taken from reference TRBV7-9 and TRBJ1-1): DTGVSQNPRHKITKRGQNVTFRCDPISEHNRLYWYRQTLGQGPEFLTYFQNEAQLEKSRLLSDRFSAERPKGSFSTLEIQRTEQGDSAMYLCASSLVMGGRTEAFFGQGTRLTVV.